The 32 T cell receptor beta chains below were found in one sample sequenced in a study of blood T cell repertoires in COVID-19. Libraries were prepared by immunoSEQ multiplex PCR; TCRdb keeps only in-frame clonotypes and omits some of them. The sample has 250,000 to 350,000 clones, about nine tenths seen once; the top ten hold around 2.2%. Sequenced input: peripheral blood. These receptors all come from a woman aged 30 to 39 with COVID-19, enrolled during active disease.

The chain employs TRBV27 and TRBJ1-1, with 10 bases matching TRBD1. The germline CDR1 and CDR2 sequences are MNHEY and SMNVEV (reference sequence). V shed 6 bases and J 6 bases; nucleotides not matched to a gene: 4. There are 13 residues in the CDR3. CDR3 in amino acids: CASRGTGESEAFF. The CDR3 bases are TGTGCCAGCAGGGGGACAGGGGAGTCTGAAGCTTTCTTT.

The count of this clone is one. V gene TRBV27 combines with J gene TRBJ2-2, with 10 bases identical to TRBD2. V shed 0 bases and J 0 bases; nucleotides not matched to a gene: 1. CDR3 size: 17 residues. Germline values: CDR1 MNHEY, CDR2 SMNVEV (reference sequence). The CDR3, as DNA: TGTGCCAGCAGTTTATCCGGACTAGCGGCGAACACCGGGGAGCTGTTTTTT. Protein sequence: CASSLSGLAANTGELFF.

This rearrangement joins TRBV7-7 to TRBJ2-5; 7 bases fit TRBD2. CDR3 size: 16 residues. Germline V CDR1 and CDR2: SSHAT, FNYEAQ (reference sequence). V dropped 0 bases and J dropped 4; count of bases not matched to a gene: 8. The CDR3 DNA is TGTGCCAGCAGCTTAGCCGGAGTAGGGGAGGGAGAGACCCAGTACTTC. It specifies CASSLAGVGEGETQYF.

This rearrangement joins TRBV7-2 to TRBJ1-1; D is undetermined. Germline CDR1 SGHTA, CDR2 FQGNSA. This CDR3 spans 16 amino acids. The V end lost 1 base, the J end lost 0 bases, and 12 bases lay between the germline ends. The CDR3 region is CASSLGLRLLNTEAFF. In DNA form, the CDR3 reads TGTGCCAGCAGCTTAGGCTTGAGGCTGCTGAACACTGAAGCTTTCTTT. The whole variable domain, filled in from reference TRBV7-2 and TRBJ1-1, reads GAGVSQSPSNKVTEKGKDVELRCDPISGHTALYWYRQSLGQGLEFLIYFQGNSAPDKSGLPSDRFSAERTGGSVSTLTIQRTQQEDSAVYLCASSLGLRLLNTEAFFGQGTRLTVV.

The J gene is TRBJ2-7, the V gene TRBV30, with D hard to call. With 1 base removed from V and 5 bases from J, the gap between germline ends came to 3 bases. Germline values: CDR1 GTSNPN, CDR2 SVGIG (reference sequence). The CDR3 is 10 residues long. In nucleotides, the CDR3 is TGTGCCTGGAGTGGGCACGAGCAGTACTTC. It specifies CAWSGHEQYF.

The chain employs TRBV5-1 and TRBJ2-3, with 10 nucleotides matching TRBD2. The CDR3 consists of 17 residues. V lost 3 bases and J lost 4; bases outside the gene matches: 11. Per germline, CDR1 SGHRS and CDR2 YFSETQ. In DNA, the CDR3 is TGCGCCAGCAGCTGGGCCCCACTAGCGGGATTGTCAGATACGCAGTATTTT. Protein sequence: CASSWAPLAGLSDTQYF.

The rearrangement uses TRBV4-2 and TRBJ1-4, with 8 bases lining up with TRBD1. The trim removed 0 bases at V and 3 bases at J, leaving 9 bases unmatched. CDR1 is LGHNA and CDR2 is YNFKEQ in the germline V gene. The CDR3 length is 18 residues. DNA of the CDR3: TGTGCCAGCAGCCAAGACCAGGGAAGGACAGGGCCTAATGAAAAACTGTTTTTT. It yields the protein CASSQDQGRTGPNEKLFF.

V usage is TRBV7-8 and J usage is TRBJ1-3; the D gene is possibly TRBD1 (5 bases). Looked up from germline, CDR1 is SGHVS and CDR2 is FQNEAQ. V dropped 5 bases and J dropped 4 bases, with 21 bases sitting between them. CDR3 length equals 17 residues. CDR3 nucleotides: TGTGCCAGCAGCACCATTTATAGGGGATCAGACGGAAACACCATATATTTT. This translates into CASSTIYRGSDGNTIYF.

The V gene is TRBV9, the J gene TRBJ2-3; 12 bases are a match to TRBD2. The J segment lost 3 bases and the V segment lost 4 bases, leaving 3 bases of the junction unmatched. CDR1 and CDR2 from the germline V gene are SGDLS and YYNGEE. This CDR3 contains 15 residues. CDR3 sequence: CASSFTSGRTDTQYF. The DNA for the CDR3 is TGTGCCAGCAGCTTTACTAGCGGGAGGACAGATACGCAGTATTTT.

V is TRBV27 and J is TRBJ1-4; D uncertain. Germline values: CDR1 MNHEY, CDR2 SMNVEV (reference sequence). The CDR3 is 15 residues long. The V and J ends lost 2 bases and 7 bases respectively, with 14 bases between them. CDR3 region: CASSLLASGVEKLFF. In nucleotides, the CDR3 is TGTGCCAGCAGTTTACTAGCCAGTGGGGTTGAAAAACTGTTTTTT.

The CDR3 protein is CASSLPGGSYEQYF. The DNA of the CDR3 is TGTGCCAGCAGCCTCCCCGGAGGCTCTTACGAGCAGTACTTC. This sequence joins TRBV7-9 and TRBJ2-7, with a weak D call TRBD2 (5 bases). This CDR3 comprises 14 residues. Per the germline V gene, CDR1 is SEHNR and CDR2 is FQNEAQ (reference sequence). V shed 5 bases and J shed 4 bases, with 15 bases lying between them.

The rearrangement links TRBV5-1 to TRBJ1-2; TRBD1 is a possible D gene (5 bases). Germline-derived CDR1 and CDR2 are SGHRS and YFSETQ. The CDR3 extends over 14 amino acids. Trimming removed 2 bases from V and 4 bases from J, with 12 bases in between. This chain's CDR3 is CASSLLQGSYGYTF. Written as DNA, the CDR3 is TGCGCCAGCAGCTTATTGCAGGGAAGCTATGGCTACACCTTC.

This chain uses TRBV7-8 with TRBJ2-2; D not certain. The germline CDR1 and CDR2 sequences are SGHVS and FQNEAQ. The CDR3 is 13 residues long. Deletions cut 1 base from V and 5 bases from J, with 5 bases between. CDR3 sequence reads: CASSLERTGELFF. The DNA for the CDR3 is TGTGCCAGCAGCTTAGAGAGGACCGGGGAGCTGTTTTTT.

In DNA form, the CDR3 reads TGTGCCAGCAGTTTAACGCGCCCTAGCGGGAACTACGAGCAGTACTTC. Its protein product is CASSLTRPSGNYEQYF. The J gene is TRBJ2-7, the V gene TRBV27; 9 positions match TRBD2. The CDR3 is 16 residues long. In germline, CDR1 is MNHEY, CDR2 SMNVEV (reference sequence). The trim removed 2 bases at V and 3 bases at J, leaving 8 bases unmatched.

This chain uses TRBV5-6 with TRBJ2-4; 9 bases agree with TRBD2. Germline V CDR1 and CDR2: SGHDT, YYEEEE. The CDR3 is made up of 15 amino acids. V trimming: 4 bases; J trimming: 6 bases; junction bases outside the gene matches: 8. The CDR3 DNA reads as TGTGCCAGCAGCCCCAGCGGGAGGTATGGAAACATTCAGTACTTC. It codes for CASSPSGRYGNIQYF.

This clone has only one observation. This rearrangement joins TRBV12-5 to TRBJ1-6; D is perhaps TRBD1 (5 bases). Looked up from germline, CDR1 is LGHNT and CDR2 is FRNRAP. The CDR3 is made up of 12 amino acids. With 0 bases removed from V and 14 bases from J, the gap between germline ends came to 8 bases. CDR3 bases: TGTGCTAGTGGTTTGGTTGCGGGGGCCCTCCACTTT. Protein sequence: CASGLVAGALHF.

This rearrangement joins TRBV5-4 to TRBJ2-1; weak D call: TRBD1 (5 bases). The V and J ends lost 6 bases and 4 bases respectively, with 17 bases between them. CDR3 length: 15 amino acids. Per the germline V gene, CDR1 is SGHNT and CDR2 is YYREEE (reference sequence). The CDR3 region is CASTVDIPTYNEQFF. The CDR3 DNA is TGTGCCAGCACCGTGGACATACCAACTTACAATGAGCAGTTCTTC. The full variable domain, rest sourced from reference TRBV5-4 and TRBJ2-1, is ETGVTQSPTHLIKTRGQQVTLRCSSQSGHNTVSWYQQALGQGPQFIFQYYREEENGRGNFPPRFSGLQFPNYSSELNVNALELDDSALYLCASTVDIPTYNEQFFGPGTRLTVL.

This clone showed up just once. CDR3 region: CASGKTSGLAGGPTGELFF. The CDR3 DNA sequence: TGTGCCAGCGGCAAAACCTCGGGACTAGCGGGAGGGCCGACCGGGGAGCTGTTTTTT. J is TRBJ2-2 and V is TRBV28; TRBD2 matches 16 bases. CDR1 and CDR2 from the germline V gene are MDHEN and SYDVKM. The CDR3 totals 19 residues. V dropped 8 bases and J dropped 5; count of bases not matched to a gene: 14.

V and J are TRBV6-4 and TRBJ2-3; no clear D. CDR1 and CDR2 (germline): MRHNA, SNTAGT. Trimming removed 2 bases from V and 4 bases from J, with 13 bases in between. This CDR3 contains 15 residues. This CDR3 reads CASSDGGYEADTQYF. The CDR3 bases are TGTGCCAGCAGTGACGGCGGATACGAAGCAGATACGCAGTATTTT.

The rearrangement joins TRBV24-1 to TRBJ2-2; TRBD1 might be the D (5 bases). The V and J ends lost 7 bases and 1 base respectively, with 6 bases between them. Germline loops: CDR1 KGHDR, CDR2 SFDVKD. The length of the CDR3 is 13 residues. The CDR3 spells CATRTENTGELFF. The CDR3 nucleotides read TGTGCCACCAGGACAGAGAACACCGGGGAGCTGTTTTTT.

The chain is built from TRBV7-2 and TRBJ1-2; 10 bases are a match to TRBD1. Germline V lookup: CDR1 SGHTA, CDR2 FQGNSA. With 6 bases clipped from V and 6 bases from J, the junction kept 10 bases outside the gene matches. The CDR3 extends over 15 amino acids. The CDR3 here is CASRNVTGGAHGYTF. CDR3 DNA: TGTGCCAGCAGGAATGTGACAGGGGGCGCCCATGGCTACACCTTC.

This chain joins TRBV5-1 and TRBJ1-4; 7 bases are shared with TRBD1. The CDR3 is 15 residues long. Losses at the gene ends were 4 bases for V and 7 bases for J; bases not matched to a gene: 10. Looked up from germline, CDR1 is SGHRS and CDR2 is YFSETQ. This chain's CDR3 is CASSVDTGDSEKLFF. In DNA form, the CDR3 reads TGCGCCAGCAGCGTGGACACAGGGGACTCTGAAAAACTGTTTTTT. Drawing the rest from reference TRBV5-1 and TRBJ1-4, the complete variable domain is KAGVTQTPRYLIKTRGQQVTLSCSPISGHRSVSWYQQTPGQGLQFLFEYFSETQRNKGNFPGRFSGRQFSNSRSEMNVSTLELGDSALYLCASSVDTGDSEKLFFGSGTQLSVL.

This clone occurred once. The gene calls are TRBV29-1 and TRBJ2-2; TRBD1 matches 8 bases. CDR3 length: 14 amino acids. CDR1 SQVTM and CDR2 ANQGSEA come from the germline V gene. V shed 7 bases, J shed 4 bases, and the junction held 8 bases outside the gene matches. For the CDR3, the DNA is TGCAGCGCCGAACCGACAGGGGTCACCGGGGAGCTGTTTTTT. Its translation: CSAEPTGVTGELFF.

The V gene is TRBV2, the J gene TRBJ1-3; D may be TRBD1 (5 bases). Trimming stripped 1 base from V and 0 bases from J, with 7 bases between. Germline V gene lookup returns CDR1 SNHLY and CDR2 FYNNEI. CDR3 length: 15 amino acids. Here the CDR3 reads CASSEGGLSGNTIYF. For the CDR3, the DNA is TGTGCCAGCAGTGAAGGGGGCCTCTCTGGAAACACCATATATTTT. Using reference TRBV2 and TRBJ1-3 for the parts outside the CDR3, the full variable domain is EPEVTQTPSHQVTQMGQEVILRCVPISNHLYFYWYRQILGQKVEFLVSFYNNEISEKSEIFDDQFSVERPDGSNFTLKIRSTKLEDSAMYFCASSEGGLSGNTIYFGEGSWLTVV.

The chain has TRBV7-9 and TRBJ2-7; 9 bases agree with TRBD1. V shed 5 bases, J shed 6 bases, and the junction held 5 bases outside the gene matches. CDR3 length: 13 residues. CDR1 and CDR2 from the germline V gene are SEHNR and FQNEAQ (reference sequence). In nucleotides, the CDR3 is TGTGCCAGCAGCCTTACAGGGGGCGCCGAGCAGTACTTC. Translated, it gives CASSLTGGAEQYF. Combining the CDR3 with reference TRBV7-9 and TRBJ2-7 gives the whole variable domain DTGVSQNPRHKITKRGQNVTFRCDPISEHNRLYWYRQTLGQGPEFLTYFQNEAQLEKSRLLSDRFSAERPKGSFSTLEIQRTEQGDSAMYLCASSLTGGAEQYFGPGTRLTVT.

CDR3 sequence reads: CASSILAGVINEQFF. In DNA form, the CDR3 reads TGTGCCAGCAGCATCCTAGCGGGAGTGATAAATGAGCAGTTCTTC. The chain employs TRBV13 and TRBJ2-1, with 10 bases fitting TRBD2. J gave up 7 bases and V 5 bases, and 8 bases lay outside the gene matches. Germline V CDR1 and CDR2: PRHDT, FYEKMQ (reference sequence). The CDR3 extends over 15 amino acids.

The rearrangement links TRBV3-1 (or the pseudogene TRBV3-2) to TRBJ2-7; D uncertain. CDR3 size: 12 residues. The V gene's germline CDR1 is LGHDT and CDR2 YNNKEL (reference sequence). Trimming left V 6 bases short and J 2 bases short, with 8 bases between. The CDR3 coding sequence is TGTGCCAGCAGGGGTGACACCTACGAGCAGTACTTC. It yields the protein CASRGDTYEQYF.

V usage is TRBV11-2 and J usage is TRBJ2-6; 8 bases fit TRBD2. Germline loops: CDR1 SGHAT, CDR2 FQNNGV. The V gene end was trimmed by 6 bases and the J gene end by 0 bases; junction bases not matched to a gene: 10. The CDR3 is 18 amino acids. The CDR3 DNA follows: TGTGCCAGCAGGCATCCGGGACTAGACATCTCTGGGGCCAACGTCCTGACTTTC. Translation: CASRHPGLDISGANVLTF.

In DNA form, the CDR3 reads TGCGCCAGCAGCTTGCCCGATAGGGGAGATACGCAGTATTTT. It encodes CASSLPDRGDTQYF. V and J are TRBV5-1 and TRBJ2-3; a possible D gene is TRBD1 (5 bases). Trimming pared 1 base from V and 5 bases from J, leaving 11 bases between. This CDR3 is 14 amino acids long. The V gene's germline CDR1 is SGHRS and CDR2 YFSETQ.

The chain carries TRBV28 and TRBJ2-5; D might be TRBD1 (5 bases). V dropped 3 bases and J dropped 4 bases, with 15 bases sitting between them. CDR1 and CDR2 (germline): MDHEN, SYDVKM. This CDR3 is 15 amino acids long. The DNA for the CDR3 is TGTGCCAGCAGTTTCAGCAGGGTTCAGCGAGAGACCCAGTACTTC. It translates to CASSFSRVQRETQYF.

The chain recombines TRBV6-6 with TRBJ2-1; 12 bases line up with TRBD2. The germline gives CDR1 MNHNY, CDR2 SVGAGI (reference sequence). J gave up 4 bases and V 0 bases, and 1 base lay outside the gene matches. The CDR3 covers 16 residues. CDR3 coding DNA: TGTGCCAGCAGTTACTCAACTAGCGGGAGGTACAATGAGCAGTTCTTC. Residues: CASSYSTSGRYNEQFF.

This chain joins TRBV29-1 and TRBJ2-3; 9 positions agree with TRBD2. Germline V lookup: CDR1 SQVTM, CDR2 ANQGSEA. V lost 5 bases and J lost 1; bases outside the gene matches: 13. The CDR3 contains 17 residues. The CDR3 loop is CSVHPGLAQFGTDTQYF. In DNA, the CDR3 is TGCAGCGTTCACCCGGGACTAGCTCAATTTGGCACAGATACGCAGTATTTT.